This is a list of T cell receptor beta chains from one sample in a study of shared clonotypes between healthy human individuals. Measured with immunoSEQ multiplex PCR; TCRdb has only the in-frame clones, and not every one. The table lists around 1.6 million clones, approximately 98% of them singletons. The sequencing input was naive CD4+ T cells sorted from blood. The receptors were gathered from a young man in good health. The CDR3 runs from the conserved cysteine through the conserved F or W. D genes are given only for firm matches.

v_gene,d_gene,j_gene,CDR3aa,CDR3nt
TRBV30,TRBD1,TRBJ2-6,CAWSYTGAGANVLTF,TGTGCCTGGAGTTACACAGGGGCTGGGGCCAACGTCCTGACTTTC
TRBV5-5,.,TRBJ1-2,CASSPTGVLDGYTF,TGTGCCAGCAGCCCGACCGGGGTTTTGGACGGCTACACCTTC
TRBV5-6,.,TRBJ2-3,CASSLKPTFRGDTQYF,TGTGCCAGCAGCTTAAAACCTACTTTCAGGGGAGATACGCAGTATTTT
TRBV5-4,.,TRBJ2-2,CASSFGARNTGELFF,TGTGCCAGCAGCTTCGGGGCACGGAACACCGGGGAGCTGTTTTTT
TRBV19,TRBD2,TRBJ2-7,CASSIPGTRFAEQYF,TGTGCCAGTAGTATTCCTGGGACTAGATTTGCCGAGCAGTACTTC
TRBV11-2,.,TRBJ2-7,CASSPERFYVEQYF,TGTGCCAGCAGCCCCGAGAGGTTCTACGTCGAGCAGTACTTC
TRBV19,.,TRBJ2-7,CASSSRGGKAYEQYF,TGTGCCAGTAGTTCCCGTGGGGGGAAAGCCTACGAGCAGTACTTC
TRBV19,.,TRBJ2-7,CASSIDHWGHPSYEQYF,TGTGCCAGTAGTATAGATCACTGGGGACACCCTTCCTACGAGCAGTACTTC
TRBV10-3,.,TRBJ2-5,CAISAPGTDQETQYF,TGTGCCATCAGTGCCCCGGGAACAGATCAAGAGACCCAGTACTTC
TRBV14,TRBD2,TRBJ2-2,CASSQGVRTSGRARELFF,TGTGCCAGCAGCCAAGGGGTTCGGACTAGCGGGAGAGCCAGGGAGCTGTTTTTT
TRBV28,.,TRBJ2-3,CASSGGDTQYF,TGTGCCAGCAGTGGGGGCGATACGCAGTATTTT
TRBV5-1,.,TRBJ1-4,CASTHKTGSQEKLFF,TGCGCCAGCACCCATAAAACAGGGTCACAAGAAAAACTGTTTTTT
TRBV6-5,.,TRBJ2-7,CASSSGAGSKYEQYF,TGTGCCAGCAGTTCCGGGGCCGGGTCGAAGTACGAGCAGTACTTC
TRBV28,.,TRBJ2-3,CASSLVGLSQDTQYF,TGTGCCAGCAGTTTGGTGGGACTTTCGCAAGATACGCAGTATTTT
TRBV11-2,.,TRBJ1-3,CASNPFSSGNTIYF,TGTGCCAGCAATCCTTTCTCCTCTGGAAACACCATATATTTT
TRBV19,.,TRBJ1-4,CASNRGRINEKLFF,TGTGCCAGTAACCGGGGCAGGATAAATGAAAAACTGTTTTTT
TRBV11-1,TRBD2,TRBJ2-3,CASSTRTSGSTDTQYF,TGTGCCAGCAGCACTAGGACTAGCGGGAGCACAGATACGCAGTATTTT
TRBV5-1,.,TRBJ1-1,CASSSGQNTEAFF,TGCGCCAGCAGCTCGGGACAGAACACTGAAGCTTTCTTT
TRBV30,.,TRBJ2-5,CAWSVGETQYF,TGTGCCTGGAGTGTAGGTGAGACCCAGTACTTC
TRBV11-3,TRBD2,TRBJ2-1,CASSLTSGEYNEQFF,TGTGCCAGCAGCTTGACTAGCGGGGAATACAATGAGCAGTTCTTC
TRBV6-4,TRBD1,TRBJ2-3,CASSPRTGTDTQYF,TGTGCCAGCAGTCCACGGACAGGGACAGATACGCAGTATTTT
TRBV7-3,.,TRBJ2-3,CASSLTPRAGDTQYF,TGTGCCAGCAGCTTAACCCCGAGGGCGGGAGATACGCAGTATTTT